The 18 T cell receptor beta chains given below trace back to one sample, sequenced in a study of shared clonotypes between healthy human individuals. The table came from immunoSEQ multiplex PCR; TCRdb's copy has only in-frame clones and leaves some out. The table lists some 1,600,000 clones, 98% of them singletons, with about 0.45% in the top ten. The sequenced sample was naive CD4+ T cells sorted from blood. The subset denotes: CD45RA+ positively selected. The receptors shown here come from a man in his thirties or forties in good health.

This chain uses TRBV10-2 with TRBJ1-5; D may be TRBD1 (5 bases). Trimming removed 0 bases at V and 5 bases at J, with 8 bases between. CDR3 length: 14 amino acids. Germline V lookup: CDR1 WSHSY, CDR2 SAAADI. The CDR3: CASSESGLDQPQHF. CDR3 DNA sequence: TGCGCCAGCAGTGAGTCGGGGCTAGATCAGCCCCAGCATTTT.

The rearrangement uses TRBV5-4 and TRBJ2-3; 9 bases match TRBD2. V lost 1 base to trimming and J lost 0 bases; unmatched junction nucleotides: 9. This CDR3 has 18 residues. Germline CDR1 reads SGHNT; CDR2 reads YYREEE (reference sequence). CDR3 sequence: CASSLLRREGTSTDTQYF. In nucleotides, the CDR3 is TGTGCCAGCAGCTTGTTGAGGCGGGAGGGCACTAGCACAGATACGCAGTATTTT. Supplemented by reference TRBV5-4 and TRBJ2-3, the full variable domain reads ETGVTQSPTHLIKTRGQQVTLRCSSQSGHNTVSWYQQALGQGPQFIFQYYREEENGRGNFPPRFSGLQFPNYSSELNVNALELDDSALYLCASSLLRREGTSTDTQYFGPGTRLTVL.

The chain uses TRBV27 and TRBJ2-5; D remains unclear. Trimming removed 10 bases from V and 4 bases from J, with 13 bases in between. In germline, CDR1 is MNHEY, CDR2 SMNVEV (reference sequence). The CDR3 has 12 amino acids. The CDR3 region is CATGTAPETQYF. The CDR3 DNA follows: TGTGCCACCGGAACGGCTCCAGAGACCCAGTACTTC.

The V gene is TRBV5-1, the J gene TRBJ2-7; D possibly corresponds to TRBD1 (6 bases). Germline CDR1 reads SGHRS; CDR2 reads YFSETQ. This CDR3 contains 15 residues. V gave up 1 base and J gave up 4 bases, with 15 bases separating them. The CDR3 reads CASSLPGVGSYEQYF. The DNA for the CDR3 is TGCGCCAGCAGCTTGCCAGGGGTGGGGTCGTACGAGCAGTACTTC. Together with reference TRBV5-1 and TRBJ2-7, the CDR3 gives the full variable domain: KAGVTQTPRYLIKTRGQQVTLSCSPISGHRSVSWYQQTPGQGLQFLFEYFSETQRNKGNFPGRFSGRQFSNSRSEMNVSTLELGDSALYLCASSLPGVGSYEQYFGPGTRLTVT.

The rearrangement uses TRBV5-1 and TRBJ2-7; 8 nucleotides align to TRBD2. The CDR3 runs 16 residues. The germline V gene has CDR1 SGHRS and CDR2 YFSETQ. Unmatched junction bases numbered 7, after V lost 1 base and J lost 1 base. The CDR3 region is CASSLYRAGGSYEQYF. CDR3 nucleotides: TGCGCCAGCAGCTTGTATCGGGCGGGAGGTTCCTACGAGCAGTACTTC.

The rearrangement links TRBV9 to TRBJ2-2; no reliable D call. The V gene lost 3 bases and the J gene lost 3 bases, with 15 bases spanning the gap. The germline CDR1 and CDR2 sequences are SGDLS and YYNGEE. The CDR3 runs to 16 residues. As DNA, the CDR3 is TGTGCCAGCAGCGCCACCCCTCGACTGGACACCGGGGAGCTGTTTTTT. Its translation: CASSATPRLDTGELFF.

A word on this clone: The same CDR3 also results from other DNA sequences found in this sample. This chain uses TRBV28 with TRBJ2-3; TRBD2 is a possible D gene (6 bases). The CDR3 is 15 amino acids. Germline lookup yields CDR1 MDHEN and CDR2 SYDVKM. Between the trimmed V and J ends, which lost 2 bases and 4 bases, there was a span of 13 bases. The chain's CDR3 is CASSLPGGVADTQYF. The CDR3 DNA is TGTGCCAGCAGTTTACCCGGCGGGGTCGCAGATACGCAGTATTTT.

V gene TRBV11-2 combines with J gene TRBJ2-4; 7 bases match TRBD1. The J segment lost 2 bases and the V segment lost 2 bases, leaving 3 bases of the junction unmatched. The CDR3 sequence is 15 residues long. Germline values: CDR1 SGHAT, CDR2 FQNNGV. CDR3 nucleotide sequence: TGTGCCAGCAGCTTAAAGGGGGCTACCAAAAACATTCAGTACTTC. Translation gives CASSLKGATKNIQYF.

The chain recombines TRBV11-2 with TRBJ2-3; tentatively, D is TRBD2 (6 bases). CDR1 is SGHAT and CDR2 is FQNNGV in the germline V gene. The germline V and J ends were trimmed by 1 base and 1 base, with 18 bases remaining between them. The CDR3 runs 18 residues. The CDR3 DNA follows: TGTGCCAGCAGCTTAGGAGCTGGGCCCTCGGGGGGCACAGATACGCAGTATTTT. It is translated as CASSLGAGPSGGTDTQYF.

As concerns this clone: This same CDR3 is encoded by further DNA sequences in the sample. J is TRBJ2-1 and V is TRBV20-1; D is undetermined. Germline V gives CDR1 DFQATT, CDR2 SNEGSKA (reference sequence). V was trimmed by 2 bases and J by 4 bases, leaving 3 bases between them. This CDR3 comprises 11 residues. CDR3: CSARQYNEQFF. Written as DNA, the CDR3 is TGCAGTGCTAGACAGTACAATGAGCAGTTCTTC.

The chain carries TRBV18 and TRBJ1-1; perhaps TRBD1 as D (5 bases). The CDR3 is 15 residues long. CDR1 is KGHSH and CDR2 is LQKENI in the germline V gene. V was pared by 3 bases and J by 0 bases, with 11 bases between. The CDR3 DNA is TGTGCCAGCTCACCCGTGTCGGGGGTGAACACTGAAGCTTTCTTT. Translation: CASSPVSGVNTEAFF.

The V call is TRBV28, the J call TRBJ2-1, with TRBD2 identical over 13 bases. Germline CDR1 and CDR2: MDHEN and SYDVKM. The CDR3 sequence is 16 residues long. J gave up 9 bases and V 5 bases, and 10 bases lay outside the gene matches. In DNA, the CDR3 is TGTGCCAGCAGTCTCTGGACTAGCGGGAGTAGGGGTGAGCAGTTCTTC. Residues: CASSLWTSGSRGEQFF.

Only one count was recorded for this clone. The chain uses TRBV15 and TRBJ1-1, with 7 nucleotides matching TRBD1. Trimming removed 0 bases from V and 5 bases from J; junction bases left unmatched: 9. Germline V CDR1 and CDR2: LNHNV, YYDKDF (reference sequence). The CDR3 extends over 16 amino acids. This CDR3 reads CATSRDQSGGGTEAFF. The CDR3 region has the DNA TGTGCCACCAGCAGAGACCAATCAGGGGGTGGGACTGAAGCTTTCTTT.

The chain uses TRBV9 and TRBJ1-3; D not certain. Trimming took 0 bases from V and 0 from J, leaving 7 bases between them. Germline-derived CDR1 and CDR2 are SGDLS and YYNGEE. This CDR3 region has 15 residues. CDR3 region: CASSVEADSGNTIYF. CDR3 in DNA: TGTGCCAGCAGCGTAGAAGCAGACTCTGGAAACACCATATATTTT.

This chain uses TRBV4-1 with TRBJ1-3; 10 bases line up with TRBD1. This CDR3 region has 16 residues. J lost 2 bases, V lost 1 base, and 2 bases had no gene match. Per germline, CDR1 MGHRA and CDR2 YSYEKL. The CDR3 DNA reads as TGCGCCAGCAGCCAAGTGGGGACAGGGGCTGGAAACACCATATATTTT. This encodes CASSQVGTGAGNTIYF.

The chain's CDR3 is CASITRGKHEQYF. The CDR3 DNA follows: TGTGCCAGCATCACCAGGGGAAAACACGAGCAGTACTTC. The chain combines TRBV28 with TRBJ2-7, with TRBD1 as a possible D gene (6 bases). Deletions cut 7 bases from V and 5 bases from J, with 15 bases between. Germline CDR1 MDHEN, CDR2 SYDVKM. The CDR3 loop spans 13 amino acids.

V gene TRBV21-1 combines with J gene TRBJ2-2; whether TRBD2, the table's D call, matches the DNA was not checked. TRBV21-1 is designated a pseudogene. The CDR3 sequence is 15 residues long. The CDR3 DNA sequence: TGTGCCAGCAGCAACTTAGCGGGAGGGCCCGGGGAGCTGTTTTTT. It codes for CASSNLAGGPGELFF.

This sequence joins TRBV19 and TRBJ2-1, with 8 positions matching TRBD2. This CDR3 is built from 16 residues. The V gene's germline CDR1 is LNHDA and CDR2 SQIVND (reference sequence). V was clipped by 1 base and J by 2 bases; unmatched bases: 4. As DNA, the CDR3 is TGTGCCAGTAGTATAGCTCAGGGACTAGCCTACAATGAGCAGTTCTTC. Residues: CASSIAQGLAYNEQFF. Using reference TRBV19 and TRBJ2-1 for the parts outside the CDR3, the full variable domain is DGGITQSPKYLFRKEGQNVTLSCEQNLNHDAMYWYRQDPGQGLRLIYYSQIVNDFQKGDIAEGYSVSREKKESFPLTVTSAQKNPTAFYLCASSIAQGLAYNEQFFGPGTRLTVL.